The source of this T cell receptor (beta chain) is a study of blood T cell repertoires in COVID-19. Background on the study: The analysed material was cDNA or gDNA that came from T cells, B-cell-depleted T cells, or PBMCs.

Per the authors' pipeline: Using reference gene primer amplification, nucleated cell counts were estimated. Assay: immunoSEQ multiplex PCR; the TCRdb copy retains only in-frame clones and omits some. Clone size and V and J calls were adopted from that table, with D and trimming inferred from the DNA. Among about 390,000 clones listed, over 75% were seen once. The CDR3 loop spans 13 amino acids. The V gene's germline CDR1 is LGHDT and CDR2 YNNKEL (reference sequence). With 2 bases removed from V and 4 bases from J, the gap between germline ends came to 9 bases. Patients in Seattle were enrolled during active infection, then followed longitudinally.

Sequenced material: peripheral blood. The genes are TRBV3-1 (or the pseudogene TRBV3-2) and TRBJ2-7; D is ambiguous. This TCR derives from a woman aged 55-69 years with COVID-19, enrolled during active disease. The CDR3, as DNA: TGTGCCAGCAGCCAATTGGGCGTGTACGAGCAGTACTTC. Translated, it gives CASSQLGVYEQYF.